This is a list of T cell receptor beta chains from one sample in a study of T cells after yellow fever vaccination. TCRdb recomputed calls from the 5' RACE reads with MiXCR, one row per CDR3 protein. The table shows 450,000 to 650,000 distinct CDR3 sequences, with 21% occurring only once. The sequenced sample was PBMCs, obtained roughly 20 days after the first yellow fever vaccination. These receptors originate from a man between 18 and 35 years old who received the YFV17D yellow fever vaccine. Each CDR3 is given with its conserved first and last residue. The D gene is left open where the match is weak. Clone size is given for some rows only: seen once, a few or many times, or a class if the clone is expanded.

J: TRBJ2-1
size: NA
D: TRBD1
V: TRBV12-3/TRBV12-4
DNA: TGTGCCAGCAGAGCGCGGGACAGGGTTTACAATGAGCAGTTCTTC
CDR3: CASRARDRVYNEQFF

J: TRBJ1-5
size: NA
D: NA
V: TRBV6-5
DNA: TGTGCCAGCAGTTACCCTCAGGGAAGAAGCAATCAGCCCCAGCATTTT
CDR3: CASSYPQGRSNQPQHF

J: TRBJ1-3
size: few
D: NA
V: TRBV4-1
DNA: TGCGCCAGCAGCCAAGTGCGGCCATCCTCTGGAAACACCATATATTTT
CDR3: CASSQVRPSSGNTIYF

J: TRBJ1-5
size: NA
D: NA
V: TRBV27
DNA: TGTGCCAGCAGTTTGCTACAGGGTTATTATAGCAATCAGCCCCAGCATTTT
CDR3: CASSLLQGYYSNQPQHF

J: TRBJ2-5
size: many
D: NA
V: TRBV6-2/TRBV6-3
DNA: TGTGCCAGCAGTTACCCGGAACAGACCCAGTACTTC
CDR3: CASSYPEQTQYF

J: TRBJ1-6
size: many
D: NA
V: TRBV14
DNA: TGTGCCAGCAGCCAAGAGGGGGCTCTCGGTACACCCCTCCACTTT
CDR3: CASSQEGALGTPLHF

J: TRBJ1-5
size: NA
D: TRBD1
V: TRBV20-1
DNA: TGCAGTGCTATCAGGGGGAATGGGCGCAATCAGCCCCAGCATTTT
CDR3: CSAIRGNGRNQPQHF

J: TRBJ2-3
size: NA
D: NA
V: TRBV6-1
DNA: TGTGCCAGCAGTCTGTCCCCTGCGGATACGCAGTATTTT
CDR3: CASSLSPADTQYF

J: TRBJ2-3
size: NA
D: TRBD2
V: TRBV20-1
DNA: TGCAGTGCTCCTAGCCCCCGAGGGTTTAGCGGGGGGACAGATACGCAGTATTTT
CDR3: CSAPSPRGFSGGTDTQYF

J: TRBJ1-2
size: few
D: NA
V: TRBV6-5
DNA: TGTGCCAGCAGGAGTGGGGGCGCGGGGACGTCTGGCTACACCTTC
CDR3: CASRSGGAGTSGYTF

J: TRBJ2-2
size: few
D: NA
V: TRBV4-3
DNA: TGCGCCAGCAGCCAAGAATGGGCTGCGTCCGGGGAGCTGTTTTTT
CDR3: CASSQEWAASGELFF

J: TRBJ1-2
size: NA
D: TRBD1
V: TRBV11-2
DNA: TGTGCCAGCAGCGAAGACAGGGACACCGGCTACACCTTC
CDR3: CASSEDRDTGYTF

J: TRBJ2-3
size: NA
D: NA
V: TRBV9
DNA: TGTGCCAGCAGCATTGATTCTTCCACAGATACGCAGTATTTT
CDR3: CASSIDSSTDTQYF

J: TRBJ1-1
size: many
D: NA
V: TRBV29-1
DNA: TGCAGCGTTTCCGGGGACTTCGGAAGTAACACTGAAGCTTTCTTT
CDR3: CSVSGDFGSNTEAFF

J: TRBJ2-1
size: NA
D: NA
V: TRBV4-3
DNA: TGCGCCAGCAGCCAAGATGGTTCCAGGGTCGATGAGCAGTTCTTC
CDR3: CASSQDGSRVDEQFF